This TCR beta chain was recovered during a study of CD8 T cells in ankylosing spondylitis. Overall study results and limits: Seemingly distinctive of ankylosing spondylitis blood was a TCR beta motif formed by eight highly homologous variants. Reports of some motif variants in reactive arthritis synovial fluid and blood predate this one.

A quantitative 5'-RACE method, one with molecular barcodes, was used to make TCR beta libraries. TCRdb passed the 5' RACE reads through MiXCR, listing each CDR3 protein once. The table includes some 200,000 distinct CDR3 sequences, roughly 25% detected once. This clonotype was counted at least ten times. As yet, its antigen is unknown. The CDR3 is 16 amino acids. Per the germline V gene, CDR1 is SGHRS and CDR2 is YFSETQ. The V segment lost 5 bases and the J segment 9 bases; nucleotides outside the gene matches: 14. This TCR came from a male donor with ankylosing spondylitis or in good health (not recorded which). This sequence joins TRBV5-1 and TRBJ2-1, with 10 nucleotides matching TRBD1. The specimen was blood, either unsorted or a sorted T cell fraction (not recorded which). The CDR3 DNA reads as TGCGCCAGCAGTTCGGATACGGGACAGGGGAGAGTTGAGCAGTTCTTC. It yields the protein CASSSDTGQGRVEQFF.